These 8 T cell receptor beta chains were all obtained from the same sample, sequenced in a study of radiotherapy plus CTLA-4 blockade in lung cancer. Sequencing used immunoSEQ multiplex PCR; TCRdb keeps in-frame clones, though not all of them. The sample includes 80,000 or so clones, roughly four fifths seen only once; the top ten take 0.65% to 0.85%. This specimen consisted of peripheral blood, obtained from a patient treated with radiotherapy plus ipilimumab. The receptors come from a human donor with non-small cell lung cancer who had stable disease on radiotherapy plus ipilimumab.

The rearrangement uses TRBV18 and TRBJ2-7, with D perhaps assigned TRBD1 or TRBD2 (5 bases each). The V end was cut by 4 bases, the J end by 2 bases, with 12 bases between. The CDR3 consists of 14 residues. CDR1 KGHSH and CDR2 LQKENI come from the germline V gene. The CDR3 nucleotides are TGTGCCAGCTCACGAGAAGGGACGGCCTACGAGCAGTACTTC. This codes for CASSREGTAYEQYF.

The rearrangement joins TRBV5-1 to TRBJ2-7; no firm D call. Germline CDR1 SGHRS, CDR2 YFSETQ. The CDR3 spans 14 residues. V lost 1 base and J lost 0, with 8 bases in between. CDR3 nucleotides: TGCGCCAGCAGCTTGAGCCAGCCCTCCTACGAGCAGTACTTC. Its protein product is CASSLSQPSYEQYF.

This chain connects TRBV5-1 to TRBJ2-2; D is uncertain. CDR1 is SGHRS, CDR2 YFSETQ, per germline. This CDR3 is built from 16 residues. V lost 5 bases and J lost 4, with 18 bases in between. The DNA of the CDR3 is TGCGCCAGCAGGCAAGAACTTCGTAGCACCACCGGGGAGCTGTTTTTT. Amino acid sequence: CASRQELRSTTGELFF.

V is TRBV6-1 and J is TRBJ2-4, with 15 nucleotides matching TRBD2. CDR3 size: 19 residues. In germline, CDR1 is MNHNS, CDR2 SASEGT. J lost 2 bases, V lost 2 bases, and 7 bases had no gene match. The CDR3 bases are TGTGCCAGCAGTGAATCCTTTGGACTAGCGGGAGGGTCCAAAAACATTCAGTACTTC. Protein: CASSESFGLAGGSKNIQYF.

This clone showed up just a few times. The genes are TRBV5-5 and TRBJ1-1; 7 bases line up with TRBD1. V shed 4 bases, J shed 8 bases, and the junction held 5 bases outside the gene matches. Germline V gene data show CDR1 as SGHKS and CDR2 as YYEKEE (reference sequence). The CDR3 is 12 amino acids. CDR3 sequence (DNA): TGTGCCAGCAGCCCCGGGACAGAGGAAGCTTTCTTT. Translated: CASSPGTEEAFF.

This chain's CDR3 is CASHPRGSNYGYTF. DNA of the CDR3: TGTGCCAGCCACCCCCGTGGGAGTAACTATGGCTACACCTTC. The V and J genes are TRBV7-2 and TRBJ1-2; D is unresolved. From germline, CDR1 is SGHTA and CDR2 FQGNSA. Deletions cut 8 bases from V and 1 base from J, with 14 bases between. The length of the CDR3 is 14 residues.

The chain carries TRBV28 and TRBJ2-7; D unclear. The CDR3 sequence is 12 residues long. Trimming shortened V by 7 bases and J by 0 bases, and 7 bases separated the two germline ends. Per the germline V gene, CDR1 is MDHEN and CDR2 is SYDVKM. The CDR3 here is CASTKYSYEQYF. The CDR3 region has the DNA TGTGCCAGCACGAAGTACTCCTACGAGCAGTACTTC.

This clone was counted a few times. The rearrangement links TRBV28 to TRBJ2-7; 7 bases are a match to TRBD2. Germline V gene sequence: CDR1 MDHEN, CDR2 SYDVKM. The CDR3 spans 14 residues. Unmatched junction bases numbered 5, after V lost 5 bases and J lost 1 base. CDR3 bases: TGTGCCAGCAGTGGGTGGACTAGTTCCTACGAGCAGTACTTC. This gives the protein CASSGWTSSYEQYF.